A selection of T cell receptor beta chains follows, all from one sample in a study of cytomegalovirus exposure and HLA in healthy donors. Assay used: immunoSEQ multiplex PCR; TCRdb lists only in-frame clones, some missing. The sample holds around 65,000 clones, approximately 78% seen once. The sample consisted of PBMCs. The source is a girl aged 5-17 years in good health and CMV-seropositive. Both conserved end residues are part of each CDR3. The D gene is left open where the match is weak. Part of the rows lack a size; the others show once, few, many or a class for expanded clones.

CDR3nt	CDR3aa	abundance	v_gene	j_gene	d_gene
TGTGCCAGCAGCGTAGACATTTACACTGAAGCTTTCTTT	CASSVDIYTEAFF	-	TRBV9	TRBJ1-1	-
TGTGCCTGGAGCCCGGGACAGGGGGCATACGAGCAGTACTTC	CAWSPGQGAYEQYF	-	TRBV30	TRBJ2-7	TRBD1
TGTGCCAGCGGACAGGGGAGGACCGGGGAGCTGTTTTTT	CASGQGRTGELFF	-	TRBV7-6	TRBJ2-2	TRBD1
TGTGCCAGTAGTAGCAACAGGGTTAACACTGAAGCTTTCTTT	CASSSNRVNTEAFF	-	TRBV19	TRBJ1-1	-
TGTGCCTGGAGTCGAGGGACAGGGGGAACCCACGCGACCCAGCATTTT	CAWSRGTGGTHATQHF	-	TRBV30	TRBJ1-5	TRBD1
TGCGCCAGCAGCCAATCAGGGGGGAATCAGCCCCAGCATTTT	CASSQSGGNQPQHF	-	TRBV5-1	TRBJ1-5	TRBD1
TGTGCCAGCAGCTTAGCGGAGTTCTATGGCTACACCTTC	CASSLAEFYGYTF	-	TRBV7-9	TRBJ1-2	-
TGTGCCAGCAGCTTAGAGGCACGGAGAGAAGCTTTCTTT	CASSLEARREAFF	-	TRBV13	TRBJ1-1	-
TGCAGCGTGGGACAGTCCTCCGAGCAGTACTTC	CSVGQSSEQYF	once	TRBV29-1	TRBJ2-7	TRBD1
TGTGCCATCAGCCCCCTGGGGGGGACTAGGGGCCAGGATACGCAGTATTTT	CAISPLGGTRGQDTQYF	once	TRBV10-3	TRBJ2-3	TRBD2
TGTGCCAGCAGCGTAGATGGGAGCCTGGAGCAGTTCTTC	CASSVDGSLEQFF	once	TRBV9	TRBJ2-1	-
TGTGCCAGCAGTCCGGGGGGTAGCCATGAAAAACTGTTTTTT	CASSPGGSHEKLFF	-	TRBV28	TRBJ1-4	-
TGTGCCAGCAGCTCCTCAGGGGGCGCCGGATACGAGCAGTACTTC	CASSSSGGAGYEQYF	-	TRBV5-4	TRBJ2-7	TRBD1
TGTGCCAGCAGCGCCCCGGGACAGGGGGACACCGGGGAGCTGTTTTTT	CASSAPGQGDTGELFF	-	TRBV5-4	TRBJ2-2	TRBD1
TGCGCCAGCAGCTTGACGGACAGGGGGAACACTGAAGCTTTCTTT	CASSLTDRGNTEAFF	-	TRBV5-1	TRBJ1-1	TRBD1
TGTGCCAGCAGCTCCGCTCGGGGACAATTTGAAGAGACCCAGTACTTC	CASSSARGQFEETQYF	-	TRBV7-8	TRBJ2-5	-
TGTGCCAGCTCTCGAGACAGCATCCCGACTAACTATGGCTACACCTTC	CASSRDSIPTNYGYTF	-	TRBV2	TRBJ1-2	-
TGCAGCGTTGAAGGCGGGGGTTTAGGGGACTACGAGCAGTACTTC	CSVEGGGLGDYEQYF	-	TRBV29-1	TRBJ2-7	TRBD2
TGTGCCAGCAGCACCCCCGGGCGGGGGGCGAGCTCCTACGAGCAGTACTTC	CASSTPGRGASSYEQYF	-	TRBV7-8	TRBJ2-7	TRBD2
TGTGCCAGCAGCCACTGGGACAGAAGGAACACTGAAGCTTTCTTT	CASSHWDRRNTEAFF	-	TRBV5-4	TRBJ1-1	TRBD1
TGTGCCAGCAGTTCCAGGGTCCGGCAGCCCCAGCATTTT	CASSSRVRQPQHF	-	TRBV28	TRBJ1-5	-
TGTGCCAGCAAAGCGGGAGGTTACAATGAGCAGTTCTTC	CASKAGGYNEQFF	-	TRBV28	TRBJ2-1	TRBD2
TGCGCCAGCAGCCCCGGGACAGGGGTGAGTAGGGCCTACGAGCAGTACTTC	CASSPGTGVSRAYEQYF	-	TRBV4-1	TRBJ2-7	TRBD1
TGTGCCAGCAGGACAGGGATGGGCAATCAGCCCCAGCATTTT	CASRTGMGNQPQHF	-	TRBV6-5	TRBJ1-5	TRBD1
TGTGCCAGCAGTTACTCCCACAGGGATATCTATGGCTACACCTTC	CASSYSHRDIYGYTF	-	TRBV6-5	TRBJ1-2	-
TGTGCCAGCAGCCGACTAGCGGGGTACGAGCAGTACTTC	CASSRLAGYEQYF	-	TRBV6-4	TRBJ2-7	TRBD2
TGTGCCAGCAGCCCAACAGGGGTACGGACTGAAGCTTTCTTT	CASSPTGVRTEAFF	few	TRBV28	TRBJ1-1	TRBD1
TGTGCCAGCAGTACTGTTCAGGGGTTGGCTTTCTTT	CASSTVQGLAFF	once	TRBV28	TRBJ1-1	-
TGTGCCAGCAGCCGCACTACTAGCACAGATACGCAGTATTTT	CASSRTTSTDTQYF	few	TRBV7-8	TRBJ2-3	-
TGCAGCGTCGGGACAGGGTTGGAGACCCAGTACTTC	CSVGTGLETQYF	-	TRBV29-1	TRBJ2-5	TRBD1
TGCGCCAGCAGCTTGTCGTACAGACAAGAGACCCAGTACTTC	CASSLSYRQETQYF	-	TRBV5-1	TRBJ2-5	-
TGTGCCAGCGGGGGACAAGGGGGCGCTTCTTGGACCCAGTACTTC	CASGGQGGASWTQYF	-	TRBV7-2	TRBJ2-5	TRBD1
TGTGCCAGCAGCCTGAGGGATTTTAGCAATCAGCCCCAGCATTTT	CASSLRDFSNQPQHF	-	TRBV28	TRBJ1-5	-